Listed here are 9 T cell receptor beta chains from one sample, sequenced in a study of blood T cells in healthy people across ages. A sample-barcoded 5' primer and a J-beta primer mix were used in a second PCR of roughly 7 to 12 cycles. TCRdb recomputed calls from the 5' RACE reads with MiXCR, one row per CDR3 protein. The profile shows 1,800,000 or so distinct CDR3 sequences, around 40% of them singletons. The sample comprised blood. The receptors originated from a human donor in good health.

The rearrangement uses TRBV12-3 or TRBV12-4 and TRBJ2-2; possibly TRBD1 or TRBD2 for D (5 bases each). The CDR3 consists of 14 residues. Trimming took off 1 base at V and 6 bases at J, with 9 bases between the two ends. CDR3: CASSLGGYAGELFF. The DNA for the CDR3 is TGTGCCAGCAGTTTAGGGGGGTATGCCGGGGAGCTGTTTTTT.

The chain employs TRBV6-2 or TRBV6-3 and TRBJ2-7, with a weak D call TRBD1 (6 bases). Germline CDR1 and CDR2: MNHEY and SVGEGT. Deletions cut 4 bases from V and 3 bases from J, with 10 bases between. The CDR3 consists of 13 residues. The CDR3 region is CASSWGTFYEQYF. CDR3 sequence (DNA): TGTGCCAGCAGTTGGGGGACATTCTACGAGCAGTACTTC.

A few counts support this clonotype. This CDR3 is CASRGLNQETQYF. CDR3 sequence (DNA): TGCGCCAGCAGAGGGCTAAATCAAGAGACCCAGTACTTC. The chain combines TRBV10-2 with TRBJ2-5; no clear D. The V end was cut by 6 bases, the J end by 2 bases, with 10 bases between. The germline gives CDR1 WSHSY, CDR2 SAAADI. The CDR3 contains 13 residues.

The genes are TRBV13 and TRBJ2-1; 10 nucleotides align to TRBD2. This CDR3 is built from 15 residues. From germline, CDR1 is PRHDT and CDR2 FYEKMQ (reference sequence). Trimming took 3 bases from V and 12 from J; bases not matched to a gene: 11. The CDR3 nucleotides read TGTGCCAGCAGCTTTAGCGGGGGGCCCCGTCATGGGCAGTTCTTC. It yields the protein CASSFSGGPRHGQFF. Complete variable domain (other parts from reference TRBV13 and TRBJ2-1): AAGVIQSPRHLIKEKRETATLKCYPIPRHDTVYWYQQGPGQDPQFLISFYEKMQSDKGSIPDRFSAQQFSDYHSELNMSSLELGDSALYFCASSFSGGPRHGQFFGPGTRLTVL.

CDR3 region: CASTSSGDNEQFF. The CDR3 bases are TGTGCCAGCACGTCTAGCGGGGACAATGAGCAGTTCTTC. J is TRBJ2-1 and V is TRBV2; 9 positions match TRBD2. From germline, CDR1 is SNHLY and CDR2 FYNNEI. V lost 7 bases to trimming and J lost 5 bases; unmatched junction nucleotides: 3. The CDR3 sequence is 13 residues long. The variable domain in full, with the rest retrieved from reference TRBV2 and TRBJ2-1, is EPEVTQTPSHQVTQMGQEVILRCVPISNHLYFYWYRQILGQKVEFLVSFYNNEISEKSEIFDDQFSVERPDGSNFTLKIRSTKLEDSAMYFCASTSSGDNEQFFGPGTRLTVL.

The chain recombines TRBV7-2 with TRBJ1-1; D not certain. Germline V lookup: CDR1 SGHTA, CDR2 FQGNSA. V was trimmed by 5 bases and J by 6 bases, leaving 13 bases between them. The CDR3 loop spans 13 amino acids. CDR3 coding DNA: TGTGCCAGCAGCCTGGTGAGACTTTCTGAAGCTTTCTTT. Amino acid sequence: CASSLVRLSEAFF.

This clonotype appeared a few times. The chain has TRBV29-1 and TRBJ2-7; D unclear. From germline, CDR1 is SQVTM and CDR2 ANQGSEA. Trimming shortened V by 7 bases and J by 3 bases, and 13 bases separated the two germline ends. This CDR3 spans 12 amino acids. Written as DNA, the CDR3 is TGCAGCGCTTCAAGATCGCACTACGAGCAGTACTTC. As protein: CSASRSHYEQYF.

The chain carries TRBV29-1 and TRBJ2-1; no clear D gene. TRBJ2-7 explains the end of the DNA better; the J call may be wrong. The germline V gene has CDR1 SQVTM and CDR2 ANQGSEA. This CDR3 is built from 11 residues. The CDR3 loop is CSVEVGWEQYF. In nucleotides, the CDR3 is TGCAGCGTTGAGGTGGGTTGGGAGCAGTACTTC.

This clonotype was seen only a few times. The rearrangement uses TRBV7-3 and TRBJ1-2; 8 bases line up with TRBD1. This CDR3 region has 19 residues. Germline V CDR1 and CDR2: SGHTA, FQGTGA. V lost 3 bases and J lost 2; bases outside the gene matches: 17. CDR3 region: CASSFLAREPGTGNYGYTF. The CDR3 coding sequence is TGTGCCAGCAGCTTCCTCGCGCGAGAACCCGGGACAGGCAACTATGGCTACACCTTC.